Here is one TCR beta chain with its context. Its cognate antigen is unknown. A read error may explain this, as a much larger clone is one base away. From the reads, TCRdb called clonotypes with MiXCR, one entry per CDR3 protein. The table has around 740,000 distinct CDR3 sequences, roughly 35% seen once. These data are taken from a study of T cell repertoires in cytomegalovirus infection. About the study: Indications of both CMV infection and matching HLA type were provided by public TCR beta signatures.

General observations from the study: The ex vivo response showed dominance by HLA-C-restricted CMV-specific TCR beta clonotypes. Carriers of CMV plus the relevant HLA were identified by cumulative public TCR beta family frequency.

Trimming removed 5 bases from V and 1 base from J; junction bases left unmatched: 7. This CDR3 comprises 16 residues. The sequence was obtained from a human donor in good health (CMV status not recorded). Some clones in this sample may be carry-over from other donors' samples. This chain uses TRBV12-3 or TRBV12-4 with TRBJ1-5; 8 nucleotides match TRBD1. Sample: PBMCs. CDR3 amino acids: CASSRNQGASNQPQHF. CDR3 sequence (DNA): TGTGCCAGCAGTCGCAATCAGGGGGCGAGCAATCAGCCCCAGCATTTT.